A single sample is the source of the 32 T cell receptor delta chains below, sequenced in a study of γδ T cells in repeated Plasmodium falciparum infection. TCRdb re-processed the multiplex PCR reads using CATT. There are tens of thousands of delta-chain clones in the sample; over 0.75% occur only once, and just under 10% lies in the top ten. Gammadelta T cells were flow-sorted from PBMC into Vgamma9/Vdelta2+ and Vdelta2-negative populations for bulk analysis. Sequencing input: gamma-delta T cells from blood. These receptors originate from a pool of human donors (malaria-infected and uninfected, not separated).

This clone was counted between two and nine times. TCRdb's protein for this DNA is that of a much larger clone and differs from the translation at residue 11, likely a read error; the protein shown is the DNA translation. V gene TRDV2 combines with J gene TRDJ1; 12 bases line up with TRDD3. The J gene, missing from TCRdb, was assigned here through DNA to germline matching. J was trimmed by 9 bases and V by 8 bases; bases with no gene match: 18. The CDR3 length is 16 residues. CDR1 is GEAIGNYY and CDR2 is EKD in the germline V gene. The CDR3 DNA follows: TGTGCCTCTCCCCTCAACGTACTGGGGGATACATTGGAACTCATCTTT. This translates into CASPLNVLGDTLELIF.

A note on this clone: This DNA's translation and the protein TCRdb lists, from a much larger clone, do not match at residue 6, likely due to a read error; the protein shown is translated from the DNA. The genes are TRDV2 and TRDJ1; TRDD3 matches at 11 bases. The J gene, missing from TCRdb, was assigned here through DNA to germline matching. After removal of 3 bases from V and 4 bases from J, the junction contained 12 bases not matched to a gene. Germline assignment: CDR1 GEAIGNYY and CDR2 EKD. The CDR3 is 17 amino acids. Here the CDR3 DNA reads TGTGCCTGTGACCCCGACGAAGAATGGGGGATACGCGATAAACTCATCTTT. Its translation is CACDPDEEWGIRDKLIF.

This clone was counted between two and nine times. Only one base separates this from a far larger clonotype, so it likely reflects a read error. The identical CDR3 is also encoded by other nucleotide sequences in the sample. This chain connects TRDV2 to TRDJ1, with 8 bases aligning to TRDD3. As TCRdb names no J gene, one was assigned here on the basis of a DNA match to germline. This CDR3 has 18 residues. V was clipped by 1 base and J by 5 bases; unmatched bases: 17. CDR1 is GEAIGNYY and CDR2 is EKD in the germline V gene. The CDR3 spells CACDTVGTGGLQRDKLIF. In DNA, the CDR3 is TGTGCCTGTGACACTGTCGGTACTGGGGGCCTACAGAGGGATAAACTCATCTTT.

This clone was seen repeatedly, ten times or more. A far bigger clonotype differs at one base, so this is likely a read error. Other DNA sequences of this sample code for an identical CDR3. V usage is TRDV3 and J usage is TRDJ1; 11 bases match TRDD3. In germline, CDR1 is TVYSNPD, CDR2 GDNSRS (reference sequence). The junction had 32 bases not matched to a gene; V was cut back by 2 bases and J by 0 bases. The CDR3 runs 24 residues. DNA for the CDR3: TGTGCCTTTTCAGTTCAAGACTGGGGGATATACCACTCCGCTACGGTATTCTACACCGATAAACTCATCTTT. Translating it yields CAFSVQDWGIYHSATVFYTDKLIF. The full variable domain, in which reference TRDV3 and TRDJ1 provide the parts outside the CDR3, is CDKVTQSSPDQTVASGSEVVLLCTYDTVYSNPDLFWYRIRPDYSFQFVFYGDNSRSEGADFTQGRFSVKHILTQKAFHLVISPVRTEDSATYYCAFSVQDWGIYHSATVFYTDKLIFGKGTRVTVEP.

There are a few counts of this clone. TCRdb pairs this DNA with a much larger clone's protein that differs at residue 9, likely a read error; the protein shown was translated from the DNA. The J gene is TRDJ1, the V gene TRDV2, with 9 bases aligning to TRDD3. The J gene, not given by TCRdb, was assigned here from a germline match of the nucleotide sequence. V trimming: 3 bases; J trimming: 0 bases; junction bases outside the gene matches: 13. Per the germline V gene, CDR1 is GEAIGNYY and CDR2 is EKD. The CDR3 runs 18 residues. CDR3 region: CACDSMGDRRGYTDKLIF. The DNA for the CDR3 is TGTGCCTGTGACTCTATGGGGGATAGGAGGGGGTACACCGATAAACTCATCTTT.

The table lists this clone with a few counts. The protein TCRdb gives is from a much larger clone and does not agree with this DNA's translation at residue 14, likely a read error; the protein shown here comes from the DNA. With the J gene uncalled, the V gene is TRDV2; the table's D call of TRDD3 was not tested on the DNA. CDR1 and CDR2 (germline): GEAIGNYY, EKD. The CDR3 has 16 amino acids. In DNA, the CDR3 is TGTGCCTGTGACACCGTGGGGAGGGGGTACACCGATAAACCCATCTTT. The encoded protein is CACDTVGRGYTDKPIF.

With respect to this clone: The mismatch at residue 14 between this DNA's translation and the TCRdb protein of a much larger clone likely reflects a read error; the protein shown is translated from the DNA. The chain uses TRDV1 and TRDJ1; 8 bases align to TRDD2. Germline matching of the DNA provided the J gene here, since TCRdb leaves it blank. Germline V CDR1 and CDR2: TSWWSYY, QGS. The V gene end was trimmed by 3 bases and the J gene end by 8 bases; junction bases not matched to a gene: 20. The CDR3 is 18 residues long. CDR3: CALGDSLGLPITTRKLIF. The CDR3 bases are TGTGCTCTTGGGGATTCCTTAGGCCTTCCTATCACGACTCGGAAACTCATCTTT.

In regard to this clone: A clone one base away is much larger, so this may be a read error. The sample holds other DNA sequences that translate to the same CDR3. CDR3 residues: CACWGITREGTDKLIF. DNA of the CDR3: TGTGCCTGTTGGGGGATAACCCGGGAAGGCACCGATAAGCTCATCTTT. A V gene of TRDV2 was called, but no J gene was assigned; the table calls TRDD3, which could not be checked here. Germline V gene lookup returns CDR1 GEAIGNYY and CDR2 EKD. This CDR3 spans 16 amino acids.

Worth noting for this clone: The translation of this DNA and the TCRdb protein of a much larger clone differ at residue 10, probably owing to a read error; the protein shown here is translated from the DNA. The chain combines TRDV2 with TRDJ1, with 12 nucleotides matching TRDD3. The J gene is absent in TCRdb and was assigned here via DNA matching to germline. The CDR3 sequence is 16 residues long. Per the germline V gene, CDR1 is GEAIGNYY and CDR2 is EKD. J gave up 0 bases and V 4 bases, and 5 bases lay outside the gene matches. CDR3 residues: CACDRLGDTHTDKLIF. CDR3 DNA sequence: TGTGCCTGTGATCGACTGGGGGATACTCACACCGATAAACTCATCTTT.

Turning to this clone: The translation of this DNA and the TCRdb protein of a much larger clone differ at residue 9, probably owing to a read error; the protein shown here is translated from the DNA. This sequence joins TRDV1 and TRDJ1; 13 nucleotides align to TRDD3. The J gene comes from matching the DNA to germline here; TCRdb lacks it. The trim removed 1 base at V and 0 bases at J, leaving 23 bases unmatched. Germline V gives CDR1 TSWWSYY, CDR2 QGS. The CDR3 has 24 amino acids. CDR3 region: CALGERPTLLTGGYAAGYTDKLIF. As DNA, the CDR3 is TGTGCTCTTGGGGAACGACCTACCTTGCTAACTGGGGGATACGCTGCCGGGTACACCGATAAACTCATCTTT.

This clone was counted many times. The protein given by TCRdb reflects a much larger clone and differs at residue 8 from this DNA's translation, likely from a read error; the protein shown is the DNA's translation. The V and J genes are TRDV2 and TRDJ1, with D perhaps TRDD3 (6 bases). TCRdb offers no J gene call, so here the DNA was matched to germline to obtain one. Germline values: CDR1 GEAIGNYY, CDR2 EKD. V was shortened by 3 bases and J by 2 bases, with 21 bases between the two germline ends. This CDR3 region has 17 residues. CDR3 loop: CACDLVLRDSTTDKLIF. The CDR3 region has the DNA TGTGCCTGTGACCTGGTACTGAGGGATAGCACGACCGATAAACTCATCTTT.

A note on this clone: The protein that TCRdb holds for this DNA derives from a much larger clone and differs from the translated DNA at residue 12, which likely indicates a read error; the protein shown here is translated from the DNA. The rearrangement joins TRDV2 to TRDJ1, with 12 bases fitting TRDD3. The CDR3 has 16 residues. V lost 4 bases to trimming and J lost 7 bases; unmatched junction nucleotides: 12. The germline gives CDR1 GEAIGNYY, CDR2 EKD. CDR3 protein: CACDRVLGDTSFKLIF. DNA for the CDR3: TGTGCCTGTGATCGGGTACTGGGGGATACCTCCTTTAAACTCATCTTT.

As concerns this clone: A far more abundant clone sits one base away, making this likely a read error. Other DNA sequences of this sample code for an identical CDR3. The chain combines TRDV1 with TRDJ1; 8 bases agree with TRDD3. There are 19 residues in the CDR3. Germline lookup yields CDR1 TSWWSYY and CDR2 QGS. The CDR3 spells CALGPRVLQAGYGTDKLIF. DNA for the CDR3: TGTGCTCTTGGCCCGAGGGTCCTACAGGCGGGATACGGGACCGATAAGCTCATCTTT.

This clone has only a few counts. TCRdb pairs this DNA with a much larger clone's protein that differs at residue 15, likely a read error; the protein shown was translated from the DNA. V gene TRDV1 combines with J gene TRDJ1; no definite D call. Germline lookup yields CDR1 TSWWSYY and CDR2 QGS. The CDR3 contains 16 residues. The CDR3 loop is CALGERTRGWTDKLTF. CDR3 bases: TGTGCTCTTGGGGAACGGACACGTGGATGGACCGATAAACTCACCTTT.

In the case of this clone: The mismatch at residue 3 between this DNA's translation and the TCRdb protein of a much larger clone likely reflects a read error; the protein shown is translated from the DNA. The chain joins TRDV1 to TRDJ1, with TRDD3 identical over 7 bases. The CDR3 spans 24 residues. From germline, CDR1 is TSWWSYY and CDR2 QGS. CDR3 protein: CAIGARSTPSLLEWGKVGTDKLIF. In DNA, the CDR3 is TGTGCTATTGGGGCCAGATCCACGCCTTCGCTCCTGGAATGGGGGAAGGTAGGGACCGATAAACTCATCTTT.

This clone showed up many times. The same CDR3 can be traced to other DNA sequences in this sample. V usage is TRDV2 and J usage is TRDJ3; TRDD3 agrees at 9 bases. The CDR3 extends over 22 amino acids. V trimming: 0 bases; J trimming: 0 bases; junction bases outside the gene matches: 14. The V gene's germline CDR1 is GEAIGNYY and CDR2 EKD. CDR3 coding DNA: TGTGCCTGTGACACCGATTCTGACTGGGGGAAAAGAAGCTCCTGGGACACCCGACAGATGTTTTTC. It translates to CACDTDSDWGKRSSWDTRQMFF.

Worth noting for this clone: TCRdb attributes to this sequence the protein of a much larger clone, which differs from the DNA translation at residue 3; a read error is likely, and the protein displayed is translated from the DNA. The CDR3 loop reads CAPGEEPTVGEYTDKLIF. The CDR3 DNA follows: TGTGCTCCTGGGGAAGAACCAACGGTGGGGGAGTACACCGATAAACTCATCTTT. The V and J genes are TRDV1 and TRDJ1, with TRDD3 matching 7 bases. The CDR3 consists of 18 residues. In germline, CDR1 is TSWWSYY, CDR2 QGS.

Many counts were recorded for this clone. The protein TCRdb lists belongs to a much larger clone and differs from this DNA's translation at residue 4, which points to a read error; the protein shown is made from the DNA. The chain combines TRDV2 with TRDJ1, with 10 bases aligning to TRDD3. CDR1 GEAIGNYY and CDR2 EKD come from the germline V gene. CDR3 length: 22 amino acids. CDR3 in amino acids: CACGTITGGLIKLPNYTDKLIF. The CDR3, as DNA: TGTGCCTGTGGCACCATTACTGGGGGATTGATAAAGCTACCGAATTACACCGATAAACTCATCTTT.

This clone was seen a handful of times. This DNA translates differently at residue 3 from the TCRdb protein, which is that of a much larger clone; a read error is likely, and the protein shown is the DNA's own translation. The chain employs TRDV1 and TRDJ1; D tentatively reads TRDD2 or TRDD3 (9 bases each). The J gene was not available in TCRdb and was assigned here by matching the DNA to germline segments. The CDR3 runs to 24 residues. Germline V gene lookup returns CDR1 TSWWSYY and CDR2 QGS. CDR3 in DNA: TGTGCTCCTGGGGATGCGCTTCCTTCCTACCAGGTACTGGGGGACTTCGGGTACACCGATAAACTCATCTTT. Encoded protein: CAPGDALPSYQVLGDFGYTDKLIF.

Turning to this clone: This likely stems from a read error, as it lies one base from a far larger clone. This specimen includes other DNA sequences encoding the same CDR3. The chain carries TRDV1 and TRDJ1; 10 bases are a match to TRDD3. The J gene is absent in TCRdb and was assigned here via DNA matching to germline. Germline V gene sequence: CDR1 TSWWSYY, CDR2 QGS. The CDR3 is 18 amino acids. Written as DNA, the CDR3 is TGTGCCCTTGGGGAACTTCCCTGGGGGATAAATAGGATCGATAAACTCATCTTT. Its protein is CALGELPWGINRIDKLIF.

In this sample, this clone turned up a few times. A far larger clone is one base from this, pointing to a likely read error. This sample includes further DNA sequences coding for the same CDR3. The chain is built from TRDV1 and TRDJ1; the D gene is possibly TRDD2 (8 bases). TCRdb is silent on the J gene; assignment here came from matching the DNA to germline. CDR1 is TSWWSYY, CDR2 QGS, per germline. V lost 1 base and J lost 4, with 34 bases in between. CDR3 size: 22 residues. CDR3 in amino acids: CALGEPDASYKTGDSRGDKLIF. CDR3 DNA: TGTGCTCTTGGGGAACCCGACGCTTCCTACAAAACTGGGGACTCCCGGGGCGATAAACTCATCTTT.

Points on this clone: TCRdb shows a much larger clone's protein in place of this DNA's translation, and the two differ at residue 15, likely through a read error; the protein shown is translated from the DNA. The genes are TRDV1 and TRDJ1; the D call may be TRDD2 or TRDD3 (5 bases each). Germline lookup yields CDR1 TSWWSYY and CDR2 QGS. The CDR3 extends over 16 amino acids. The CDR3 region is CALGDLRGEVTDKLTF. The CDR3 DNA follows: TGTGCTCTTGGGGACCTACGAGGGGAAGTCACCGATAAACTCACCTTT.

A remark on this clone: A far larger clone is a single base away, which makes a read error likely. The sample holds other DNA sequences that translate to the same CDR3. The chain is built from TRDV2 and TRDJ1, with TRDD3 matching 9 bases. V lost 0 bases to trimming and J lost 11 bases; unmatched junction nucleotides: 21. CDR3 length: 18 residues. The germline V gene encodes CDR1 GEAIGNYY and CDR2 EKD. CDR3 residues: CACDTVTPLGDRSGLLIF. The CDR3 DNA sequence: TGTGCCTGTGACACCGTAACTCCACTGGGGGACCGCTCCGGGTTGCTCATCTTT.

This clone was detected only a few times. TCRdb shows a much larger clone's protein in place of this DNA's translation, and the two differ at residue 7, likely through a read error; the protein shown is translated from the DNA. The genes are TRDV2 and TRDJ1, with D possibly TRDD3 on 5 matching bases. Here the J gene was assigned by germline matching of the DNA, as TCRdb has none. Per the germline V gene, CDR1 is GEAIGNYY and CDR2 is EKD. V dropped 3 bases and J dropped 0 bases, with 19 bases sitting between them. The CDR3 has 17 residues. The CDR3 loop is CACDPVSWGTYTDKLIF. CDR3 coding DNA: TGTGCCTGTGACCCTGTCTCATGGGGAACCTACACCGATAAACTCATCTTT.

Notes on this clone: A single base is all that separates this from a far larger clone, so a read error is likely. The same CDR3 is also encoded by other DNA sequences in this sample. The chain is built from TRDV2 and TRDJ1; D may be TRDD2 (7 bases). The J gene, missing from TCRdb, was assigned here through DNA to germline matching. Trimming shortened V by 3 bases and J by 5 bases, and 27 bases separated the two germline ends. The length of the CDR3 is 18 residues. Germline V gives CDR1 GEAIGNYY, CDR2 EKD. The chain's CDR3 is CACDRRPSCTGGSDKLIF. The CDR3 DNA follows: TGTGCCTGTGACCGTAGGCCTTCCTGTACCGGGGGAAGTGATAAACTCATCTTT.

This clone came up a few times. This sequence is one base from a far larger clone and is likely a read error. The sample carries other DNA sequences with the same CDR3. The V gene call reads TRDV1; no J gene was called; the D segment call TRDD3 is taken from the table without a DNA check. This CDR3 contains 18 residues. Germline V gives CDR1 TSWWSYY, CDR2 QGS. CDR3 sequence reads: CALGAVLPTGYGPAGLIF. The CDR3 nucleotides are TGTGCTCTTGGGGCCGTTCTACCTACGGGATACGGACCCGCTGGGCTCATCTTT.

This clone turned up a few times. TCRdb's entry gives the protein of a much larger clone, which mismatches this DNA's translation at residue 3, likely from a read error; the protein reported here is translated from the DNA. This chain uses TRDV2 with TRDJ3; D possibly corresponds to TRDD3 (6 bases). The J gene was missing in TCRdb and was found by matching the end of the DNA to germline. Germline lookup yields CDR1 GEAIGNYY and CDR2 EKD. The CDR3 loop spans 19 amino acids. CDR3 sequence reads: CASDTTLNWASWDTRQMFF. The CDR3 region has the DNA TGTGCCAGTGACACCACGTTGAACTGGGCTTCCTGGGACACCCGACAGATGTTTTTC.

By frequency in the sample, this clone is medium-sized. This CDR3 is also generated by other DNA sequences in the sample. This chain joins TRDV2 and TRDJ1, with 9 bases lining up with TRDD3. V shed 0 bases and J 1 base; nucleotides not matched to a gene: 11. The CDR3 extends over 18 amino acids. The V gene's germline CDR1 is GEAIGNYY and CDR2 EKD. CDR3 sequence reads: CACDTVTGGHRLTDKLIF. The CDR3 DNA follows: TGTGCCTGTGACACCGTTACTGGGGGACATCGACTCACCGATAAACTCATCTTT.

About this clone itself: The protein TCRdb gives is from a much larger clone and does not agree with this DNA's translation at residue 14, likely a read error; the protein shown here comes from the DNA. The chain uses TRDV1 and TRDJ1; TRDD2 might be the D (6 bases). The CDR3 extends over 23 amino acids. Germline CDR1 and CDR2: TSWWSYY and QGS. V was pared by 0 bases and J by 0 bases, with 32 bases between. The CDR3 nucleotides are TGTGCTCTTGGGGAACTAAGGGCCTTCCCATACGATACCGTGGCAGGGGACACCGATAAACTCATCTTT. Its translation: CALGELRAFPYDTVAGDTDKLIF.

This clone has only a few counts. The protein in TCRdb stems from a much larger clone and differs at residue 6 from this DNA's translation, likely a read error; here the protein is translated from the DNA. This chain joins TRDV2 and TRDJ1; 11 bases align to TRDD3. Because TCRdb records no J gene, it was assigned here through a match of the DNA to germline. V trimming: 0 bases; J trimming: 3 bases; junction bases outside the gene matches: 14. Germline V gene data show CDR1 as GEAIGNYY and CDR2 as EKD. The CDR3 has 19 residues. The CDR3 nucleotides are TGTGCCTGTGACACCGCGGTTATGGGGGATACGCGCCTGGCCGATAAACTCATCTTT. It encodes CACDTAVMGDTRLADKLIF.

In its sample, this clone was seen a few times. A far larger clone is one base from this, pointing to a likely read error. Other DNA sequences within the sample encode an identical CDR3. This chain links TRDV1 with TRDJ1, with 10 bases identical to TRDD3. TCRdb offers no J gene call, so here the DNA was matched to germline to obtain one. The CDR3 runs to 20 residues. CDR1 TSWWSYY and CDR2 QGS come from the germline V gene. CDR3 loop: CALGGPNTLGDTKSADKLIF. The DNA of the CDR3 is TGTGCCCTTGGGGGCCCCAACACATTGGGGGATACTAAAAGTGCCGATAAACTCATCTTT.

Regarding this clone: The TCRdb record carries a much larger clone's protein, which differs from this DNA's translation at residue 16; a read error is the likely cause, and the protein listed here is the DNA translation. The chain recombines TRDV2 with TRDJ2; TRDD3 aligns across 7 bases. No J gene is reported in TCRdb; it was inferred here by comparing the DNA with germline. This CDR3 spans 19 amino acids. CDR1 and CDR2 from the germline V gene are GEAIGNYY and EKD. The CDR3 sequence is CACDTLGGDPPALTAKLFF. DNA for the CDR3: TGTGCCTGTGACACCCTGGGGGGGGACCCACCAGCTTTGACAGCAAAACTCTTCTTT.